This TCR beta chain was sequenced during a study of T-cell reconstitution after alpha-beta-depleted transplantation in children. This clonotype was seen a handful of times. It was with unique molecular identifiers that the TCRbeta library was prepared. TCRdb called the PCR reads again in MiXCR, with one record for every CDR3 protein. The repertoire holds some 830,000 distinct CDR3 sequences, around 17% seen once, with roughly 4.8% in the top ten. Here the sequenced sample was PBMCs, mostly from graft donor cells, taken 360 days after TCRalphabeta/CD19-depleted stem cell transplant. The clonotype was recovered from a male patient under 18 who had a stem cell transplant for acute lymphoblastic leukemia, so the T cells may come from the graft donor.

The CDR3 bases are TGTGCCAGCAGGCAATATTTAGCGGGAGGCCGCACAGATACGCAGTATTTT. It is translated as CASRQYLAGGRTDTQYF. The chain combines TRBV27 with TRBJ2-3; 10 nucleotides align to TRBD2. CDR1 is MNHEY and CDR2 is SMNVEV in the germline V gene (reference sequence). This CDR3 has 17 amino acids. After removal of 6 bases from V and 1 base from J, the junction contained 10 bases not matched to a gene.